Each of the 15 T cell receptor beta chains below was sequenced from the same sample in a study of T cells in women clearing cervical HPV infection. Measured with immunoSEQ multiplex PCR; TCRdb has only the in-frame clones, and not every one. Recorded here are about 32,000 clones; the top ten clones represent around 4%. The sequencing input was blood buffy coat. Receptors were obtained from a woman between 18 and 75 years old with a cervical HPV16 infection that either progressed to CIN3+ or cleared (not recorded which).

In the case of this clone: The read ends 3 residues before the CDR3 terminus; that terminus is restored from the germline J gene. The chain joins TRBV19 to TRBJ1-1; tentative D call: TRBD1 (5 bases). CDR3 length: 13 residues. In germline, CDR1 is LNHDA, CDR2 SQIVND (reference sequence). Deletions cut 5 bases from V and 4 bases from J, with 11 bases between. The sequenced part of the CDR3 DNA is TGTGCCAGTAGTTTTGGGGGGGGCACTGAA. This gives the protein CASSFGGGTE. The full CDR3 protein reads CASSFGGGTEAFF.

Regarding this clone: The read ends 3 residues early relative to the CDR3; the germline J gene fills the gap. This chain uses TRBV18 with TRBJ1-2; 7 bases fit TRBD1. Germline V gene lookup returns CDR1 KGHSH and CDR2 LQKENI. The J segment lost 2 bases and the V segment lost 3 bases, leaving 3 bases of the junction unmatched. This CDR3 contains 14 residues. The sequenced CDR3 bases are TGTGCCAGCTCACCCCCGGGACAGAACTATGGC. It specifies CASSPPGQNYG. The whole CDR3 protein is CASSPPGQNYGYTF.

The covered CDR3 bases are TGCAGTGCCGATTCAGGGGGCTTCGGAAAA. Amino acid sequence: CSADSGGFGK. The whole CDR3 protein reads CSADSGGFGKLFF. The genes are TRBV20-1 and TRBJ1-4; TRBD1 aligns across 8 bases. The DNA ends 3 residues before the CDR3 does, and the rest of the CDR3 is filled in from the germline J gene. Germline trimming cut 6 bases from V and 10 bases from J; bases unmatched to any gene: 10. Germline assignment: CDR1 DFQATT and CDR2 SNEGSKA (reference sequence). The CDR3 spans 13 residues.

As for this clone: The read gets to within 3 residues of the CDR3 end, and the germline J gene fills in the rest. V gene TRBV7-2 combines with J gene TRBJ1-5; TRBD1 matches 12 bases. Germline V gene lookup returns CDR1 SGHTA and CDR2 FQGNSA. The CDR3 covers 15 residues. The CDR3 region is CASSEGTGGKIPQHF. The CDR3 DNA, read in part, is TGTGCCAGCAGCGAAGGGACAGGGGGCAAAATACCC.

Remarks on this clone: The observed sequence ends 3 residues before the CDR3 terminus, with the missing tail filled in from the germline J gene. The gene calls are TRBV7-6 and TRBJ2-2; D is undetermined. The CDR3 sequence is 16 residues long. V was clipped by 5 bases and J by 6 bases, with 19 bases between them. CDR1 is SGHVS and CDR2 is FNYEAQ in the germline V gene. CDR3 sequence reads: CASSLELSFASGELFF. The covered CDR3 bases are TGTGCCAGCAGCCTTGAGCTTAGCTTCGCCTCCGGGGAG.

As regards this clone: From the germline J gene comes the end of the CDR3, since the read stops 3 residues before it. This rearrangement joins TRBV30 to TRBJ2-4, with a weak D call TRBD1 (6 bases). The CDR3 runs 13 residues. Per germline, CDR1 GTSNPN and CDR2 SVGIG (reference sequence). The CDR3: CAWTQGSSYGQYF. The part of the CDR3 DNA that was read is TGTGCCTGGACCCAGGGGTCCTCCTATGGT. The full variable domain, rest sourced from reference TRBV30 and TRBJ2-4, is SQTIHQWPATLVQPVGSPLSLECTVEGTSNPNLYWYRQAAGRGLQLLFYSVGIGQISSEVPQNLSASRPQDRQFILSSKKLLLSDSGFYLCAWTQGSSYGQYFGAGTRLSVL.

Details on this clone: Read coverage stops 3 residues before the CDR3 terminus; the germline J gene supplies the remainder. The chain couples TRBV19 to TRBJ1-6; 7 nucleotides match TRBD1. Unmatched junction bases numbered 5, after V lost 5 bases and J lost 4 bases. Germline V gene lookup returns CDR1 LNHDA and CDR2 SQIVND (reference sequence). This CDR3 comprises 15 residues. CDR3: CASSSQGQYNSPLHF. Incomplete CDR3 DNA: TGTGCCAGTAGTTCCCAGGGACAGTATAATTCACCC.

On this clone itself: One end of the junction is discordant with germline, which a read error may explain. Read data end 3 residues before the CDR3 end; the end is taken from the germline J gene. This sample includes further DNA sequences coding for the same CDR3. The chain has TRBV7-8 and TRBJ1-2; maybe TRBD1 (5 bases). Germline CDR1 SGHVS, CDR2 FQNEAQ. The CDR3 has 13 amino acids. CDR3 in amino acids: CASSLAQGYGYTF. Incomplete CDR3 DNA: TGTGCCAGCAGCTTAGCGCAGGGCTATGGA.

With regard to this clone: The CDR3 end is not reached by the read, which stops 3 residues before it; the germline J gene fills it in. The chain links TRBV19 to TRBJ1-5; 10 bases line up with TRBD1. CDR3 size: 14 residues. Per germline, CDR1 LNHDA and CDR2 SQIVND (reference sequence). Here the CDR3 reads CASSGRDRGGPQHF. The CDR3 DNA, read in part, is TGTGCCAGTAGTGGCCGGGACAGGGGTGGACCC.

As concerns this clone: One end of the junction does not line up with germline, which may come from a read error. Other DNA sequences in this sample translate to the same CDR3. The CDR3 sequence: CAWSNGGNTIYF. The covered CDR3 bases are TGTGCCTGGAGTAACGGGGGAAACACG. The chain couples TRBV30 to TRBJ1-3, with D possibly being TRBD1 (5 bases). The read comes to an end 3 residues before the CDR3 does, leaving the germline J gene to fill in the end. The CDR3 runs 12 residues. Germline V CDR1 and CDR2: GTSNPN, SVGIG (reference sequence).

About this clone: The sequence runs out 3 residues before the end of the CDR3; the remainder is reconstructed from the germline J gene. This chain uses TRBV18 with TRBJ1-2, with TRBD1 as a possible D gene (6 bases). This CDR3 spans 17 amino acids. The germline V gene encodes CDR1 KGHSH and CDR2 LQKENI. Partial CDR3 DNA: TGTGCCAGCTCACCGGTAACTAGCGGGGGGGCCTCAGATACC. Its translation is CASSPVTSGGASDT. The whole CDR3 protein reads CASSPVTSGGASDTYTF.

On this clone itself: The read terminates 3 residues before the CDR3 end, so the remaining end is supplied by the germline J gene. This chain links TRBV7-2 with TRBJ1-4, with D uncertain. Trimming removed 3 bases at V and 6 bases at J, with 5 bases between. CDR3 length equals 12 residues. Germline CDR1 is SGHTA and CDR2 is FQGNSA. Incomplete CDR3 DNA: TGTGCCAGCAGCTTGTCAGATGAAAAA. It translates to CASSLSDEK. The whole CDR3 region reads CASSLSDEKLFF.

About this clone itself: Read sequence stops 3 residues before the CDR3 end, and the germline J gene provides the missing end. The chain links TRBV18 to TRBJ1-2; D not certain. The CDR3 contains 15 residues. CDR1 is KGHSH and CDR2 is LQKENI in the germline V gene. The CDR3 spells CASSPQAGVPYDYTF. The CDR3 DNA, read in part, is TGTGCCAGCTCACCACAAGCGGGAGTTCCCTACGAC. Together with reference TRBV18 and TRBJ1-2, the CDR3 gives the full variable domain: NAGVMQNPRHLVRRRGQEARLRCSPMKGHSHVYWYRQLPEEGLKFMVYLQKENIIDESGMPKERFSAEFPKEGPSILRIQQVVRGDSAAYFCASSPQAGVPYDYTFGSGTRLTVV.

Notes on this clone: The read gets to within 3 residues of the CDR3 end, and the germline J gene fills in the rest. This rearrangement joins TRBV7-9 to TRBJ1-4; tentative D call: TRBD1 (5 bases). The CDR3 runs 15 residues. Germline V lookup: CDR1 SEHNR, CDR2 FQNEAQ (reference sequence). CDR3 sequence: CASSLGGSGANVLFF. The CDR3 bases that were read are TGTGCCAGCAGCTTAGGAGGGTCTGGGGCCAACGTA.

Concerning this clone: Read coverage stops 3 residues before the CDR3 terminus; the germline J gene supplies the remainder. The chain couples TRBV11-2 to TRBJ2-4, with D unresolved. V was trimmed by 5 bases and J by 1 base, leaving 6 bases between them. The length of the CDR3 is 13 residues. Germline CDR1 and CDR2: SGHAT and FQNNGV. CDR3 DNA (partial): TGTGCCAGCAGCCGGGTGGCCAAAAACATT. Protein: CASSRVAKNI. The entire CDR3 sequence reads CASSRVAKNIQYF. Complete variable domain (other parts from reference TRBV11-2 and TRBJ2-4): EAGVAQSPRYKIIEKRQSVAFWCNPISGHATLYWYQQILGQGPKLLIQFQNNGVVDDSQLPKDRFSAERLKGVDSTLKIQPAKLEDSAVYLCASSRVAKNIQYFGAGTRLSVL.